This passage covers 13 T cell receptor beta chains from one sample sequenced in a study of T cells in Graves' hyperthyroidism and ophthalmopathy. Amplified TCR beta CDR3 regions derived from RNA transcripts. The HTBI primer set drove a first-round RT-PCR of the TCR CDR3. TCRdb recomputed calls from the multiplex PCR reads with MiXCR, one row per CDR3 protein. The table includes about 510,000 distinct CDR3 sequences, 35% to 50% detected once. Sequenced material: peripheral blood or thyroid tissue (not recorded which). These receptors all stem from an adult woman with Graves' disease, either hyperthyroidism or ophthalmopathy (not recorded which).

This clonotype occurred many times. The chain couples TRBV7-9 to TRBJ2-7, with D perhaps assigned TRBD1 or TRBD2 (5 bases each). The CDR3 has 12 amino acids. Germline values: CDR1 SEHNR, CDR2 FQNEAQ (reference sequence). The V gene lost 5 bases and the J gene lost 6 bases, with 11 bases spanning the gap. The CDR3 nucleotides are TGTGCCAGCAGCCCTCAAGGGACCGAGCAGTACTTC. Amino acid sequence: CASSPQGTEQYF.

Note on this clonotype: Sequence at one end of the junction differs from germline and may be a read error. For the CDR3, the DNA is TGCGGCAGCAAACGGACAGGGACCTCCTACGAGCAGTACTTC. Its translation: CGSKRTGTSYEQYF. V gene TRBV10-2 combines with J gene TRBJ2-7, with 8 positions matching TRBD1. The CDR3 contains 14 residues. Germline loops: CDR1 WSHSY, CDR2 SAAADI.

A remark on this clonotype: Sequence at one end of the junction differs from germline and may be a read error. The gene calls are TRBV15 and TRBJ2-5; a possible D gene is TRBD1 (6 bases). This CDR3 has 16 amino acids. Germline CDR1 is LNHNV and CDR2 is YYDKDF (reference sequence). CDR3: CAASSPGTRDLETQYF. The CDR3 coding sequence is TGTGCCGCCAGCAGTCCAGGGACACGGGATCTGGAGACCCAGTACTTC.

The chain joins TRBV12-3 or TRBV12-4 to TRBJ1-6, with 8 bases matching TRBD1. The junction had 5 bases not matched to a gene; V was cut back by 6 bases and J by 7 bases. The CDR3 is made up of 14 amino acids. CDR3 in DNA: TGTGCCAGCAGGGACAGGGTCGTCAATTCACCCCTCCACTTT. Its protein product is CASRDRVVNSPLHF.

This chain uses TRBV7-9 with TRBJ2-7; tentative D call: TRBD1 (6 bases). With 5 bases removed from V and 8 bases from J, the gap between germline ends came to 16 bases. The CDR3 has 13 amino acids. Germline V gives CDR1 SEHNR, CDR2 FQNEAQ (reference sequence). This CDR3 reads CASSQDGQFKQYF. For the CDR3, the DNA is TGTGCCAGCAGCCAAGACGGACAGTTCAAGCAGTACTTC.

In this sample, this clonotype turned up a few times. The chain combines TRBV20-1 with TRBJ2-5; 8 bases agree with TRBD2. The germline V gene encodes CDR1 DFQATT and CDR2 SNEGSKA (reference sequence). The CDR3 covers 15 residues. After removal of 3 bases from V and 5 bases from J, the junction contained 11 bases not matched to a gene. CDR3 protein: CSARTGLGGWETQYF. CDR3 DNA sequence: TGCAGTGCTAGGACGGGACTAGGTGGTTGGGAGACCCAGTACTTC.

The rearrangement uses TRBV7-2 and TRBJ1-1, with TRBD1 as a possible D gene (6 bases). Germline V CDR1 and CDR2: SGHTA, FQGNSA. CDR3 length: 14 amino acids. V was pared by 3 bases and J by 5 bases, with 13 bases between. For the CDR3, the DNA is TGTGCCAGCAGCTTCGGGGGGCACGGTACTGAAGCTTTCTTT. Its translation is CASSFGGHGTEAFF.

The sample holds a few counts of this clonotype. This may come from a read error, since a much larger clone is one base off. The chain has TRBV5-1 and TRBJ1-5; D not certain. V was trimmed by 4 bases and J by 0 bases, leaving 8 bases between them. Looked up from germline, CDR1 is SGHRS and CDR2 is YFSETQ. The CDR3 runs to 14 residues. The CDR3 DNA sequence: TGCGCCAGCAGCCAGGCCCCTAGCAATCAGCCCCAGCATTTT. It codes for CASSQAPSNQPQHF.

V is TRBV29-1 and J is TRBJ2-1; 11 bases match TRBD2. The CDR3 contains 13 residues. The V gene's germline CDR1 is SQVTM and CDR2 ANQGSEA. The junction had 2 bases not matched to a gene; V was cut back by 4 bases and J by 6 bases. The CDR3 bases are TGCAGCGTTGTAGCGGGAGGGCCCAATGAGCAGTTCTTC. Translated: CSVVAGGPNEQFF.

This clonotype has a count of ten or more. J is TRBJ1-6 and V is TRBV7-2; D might be TRBD1 (5 bases). V dropped 4 bases and J dropped 10 bases, with 17 bases sitting between them. The CDR3 has 15 residues. Germline V CDR1 and CDR2: SGHTA, FQGNSA. The CDR3 protein is CASSSQGRVESPLHF. Here the CDR3 DNA reads TGTGCCAGCAGCTCCCAGGGAAGGGTGGAATCACCCCTCCACTTT.

This clonotype has a handful of counts. This chain links TRBV5-1 with TRBJ1-2, with 12 nucleotides matching TRBD1. The CDR3 covers 15 residues. Germline V gives CDR1 SGHRS, CDR2 YFSETQ. J gave up 6 bases and V 0 bases, and 3 bases lay outside the gene matches. CDR3 loop: CASSLVGQGADGYTF. As DNA, the CDR3 is TGCGCCAGCAGCTTGGTGGGACAGGGGGCCGATGGCTACACCTTC.

This clonotype was found many times. This chain links TRBV28 with TRBJ1-2; D is ambiguous. V was trimmed by 6 bases and J by 2 bases, leaving 10 bases between them. The CDR3 is 13 amino acids. Germline V gene sequence: CDR1 MDHEN, CDR2 SYDVKM. CDR3 in amino acids: CASRKNANYGYTF. CDR3 nucleotides: TGTGCCAGCAGAAAAAACGCGAACTATGGCTACACCTTC.

The chain is built from TRBV7-8 and TRBJ1-5; TRBD1 matches 8 bases. The V and J ends lost 1 base and 0 bases, in that order; junction bases with no gene match: 11. Germline V gene sequence: CDR1 SGHVS, CDR2 FQNEAQ. The CDR3 consists of 19 residues. The CDR3 bases are TGTGCCAGCAGCTTAGGGTTGAGACAGGGGAAATATAGCAATCAGCCCCAGCATTTT. The encoded protein is CASSLGLRQGKYSNQPQHF.